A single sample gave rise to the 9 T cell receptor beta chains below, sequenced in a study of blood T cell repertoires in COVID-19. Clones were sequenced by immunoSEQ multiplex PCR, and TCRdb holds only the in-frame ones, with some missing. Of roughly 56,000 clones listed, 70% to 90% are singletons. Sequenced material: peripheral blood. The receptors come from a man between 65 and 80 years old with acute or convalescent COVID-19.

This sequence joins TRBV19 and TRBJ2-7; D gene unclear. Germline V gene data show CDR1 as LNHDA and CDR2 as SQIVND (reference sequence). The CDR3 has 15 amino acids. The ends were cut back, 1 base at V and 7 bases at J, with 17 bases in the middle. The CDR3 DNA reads TGTGCCAGTAGTATAGGACCGAGACGATTGGAGGAGCAGTACTTC. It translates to CASSIGPRRLEEQYF.

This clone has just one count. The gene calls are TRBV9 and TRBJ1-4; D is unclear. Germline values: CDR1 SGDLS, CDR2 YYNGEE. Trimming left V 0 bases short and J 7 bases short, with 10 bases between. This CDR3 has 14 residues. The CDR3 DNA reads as TGTGCCAGCAGCGTAGACCCATCCAGTGAAAAACTGTTTTTT. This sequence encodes CASSVDPSSEKLFF.

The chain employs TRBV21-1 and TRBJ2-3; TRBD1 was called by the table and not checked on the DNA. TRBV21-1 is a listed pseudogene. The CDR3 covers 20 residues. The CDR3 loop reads CASSKSFPPGQGDRTDTQYF. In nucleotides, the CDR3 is TGTGCCAGCAGCAAAAGTTTCCCTCCGGGACAGGGGGACCGCACAGATACGCAGTATTTT.

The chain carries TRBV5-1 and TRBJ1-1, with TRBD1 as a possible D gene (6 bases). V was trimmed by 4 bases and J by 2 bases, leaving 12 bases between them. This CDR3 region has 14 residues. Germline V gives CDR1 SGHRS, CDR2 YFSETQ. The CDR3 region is CASSPPGANTEAFF. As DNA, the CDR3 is TGCGCCAGCAGCCCGCCAGGGGCAAACACTGAAGCTTTCTTT.

CDR3 coding DNA: TGTGCCAGCAGCCCACACTACGAGCAGTACTTC. Translating it yields CASSPHYEQYF. The chain uses TRBV11-2 and TRBJ2-7, with D uncertain. Trimming pared 5 bases from V and 3 bases from J, leaving 5 bases between. CDR3 size: 11 residues. In germline, CDR1 is SGHAT, CDR2 FQNNGV.

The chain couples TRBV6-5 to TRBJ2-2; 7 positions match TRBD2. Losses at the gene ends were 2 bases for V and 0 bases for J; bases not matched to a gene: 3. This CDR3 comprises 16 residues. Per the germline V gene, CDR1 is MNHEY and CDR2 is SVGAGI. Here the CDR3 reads CASSYAAGANTGELFF. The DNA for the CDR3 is TGTGCCAGCAGTTACGCGGCGGGGGCGAACACCGGGGAGCTGTTTTTT.

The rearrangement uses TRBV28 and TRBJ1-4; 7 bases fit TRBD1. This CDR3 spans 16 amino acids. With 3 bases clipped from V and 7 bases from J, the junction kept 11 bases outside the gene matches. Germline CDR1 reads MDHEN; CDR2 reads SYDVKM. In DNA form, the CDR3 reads TGTGCCAGCAGTTTCCCCCTCAGGGGGTTTGCTGAAAAACTGTTTTTT. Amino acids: CASSFPLRGFAEKLFF.

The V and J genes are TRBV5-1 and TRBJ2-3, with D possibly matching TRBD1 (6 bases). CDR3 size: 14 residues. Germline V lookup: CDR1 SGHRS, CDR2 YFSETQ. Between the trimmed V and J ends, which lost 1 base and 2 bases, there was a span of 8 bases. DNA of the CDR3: TGCGCCAGCAGCTTGACAGGGTCCACAGATACGCAGTATTTT. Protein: CASSLTGSTDTQYF.

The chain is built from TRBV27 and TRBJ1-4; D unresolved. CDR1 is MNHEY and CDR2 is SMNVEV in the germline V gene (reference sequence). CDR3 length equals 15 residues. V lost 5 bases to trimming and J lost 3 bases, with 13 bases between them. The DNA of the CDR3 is TGTGCCAGCAGTCCCCGAGCAGGATCTAATGAAAAACTGTTTTTT. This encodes CASSPRAGSNEKLFF.